These T cell receptor beta chains were read from a single sample in a study of blood T cell repertoires in COVID-19. The protocol was immunoSEQ multiplex PCR, while the TCRdb copy is restricted to in-frame clones and leaves out a portion. The sample contains about 100,000 clones, roughly 80% of which appear only once. What was sequenced was peripheral blood. These receptors were taken from a man between 65 and 80 years old with active or convalescent COVID-19. Both conserved end residues are part of each CDR3. Fields, in order: V gene, J gene, clone size, D gene, CDR3 DNA, CDR3 protein. D genes are given only for firm matches. Size is omitted from some rows. Given values are once, few, many or a class for expanded clones.

V gene: TRBV28
J gene: TRBJ2-7
clone size: NA
D gene: NA
CDR3 DNA: TGTGCCAGCAGTTTACAAAACCCGACAGCCCTGGGCATCTACGAGCAGTACTTC
CDR3 protein: CASSLQNPTALGIYEQYF

V gene: TRBV30
J gene: TRBJ2-1
clone size: NA
D gene: TRBD2
CDR3 DNA: TGTGCCTGCCTAGCGGGGAGATATGAGCAGTTCTTC
CDR3 protein: CACLAGRYEQFF

V gene: TRBV12-5
J gene: TRBJ2-7
clone size: NA
D gene: TRBD2
CDR3 DNA: TGTGCTAGTGGTTTGGACGGGGGGGCCTACGAGCAGTACTTC
CDR3 protein: CASGLDGGAYEQYF

V gene: TRBV27
J gene: TRBJ1-1
clone size: NA
D gene: TRBD1
CDR3 DNA: TGTGCCAGCAGTTTAGTGGGGACAGCTAACACTGAAGCTTTCTTT
CDR3 protein: CASSLVGTANTEAFF

V gene: TRBV2
J gene: TRBJ2-1
clone size: NA
D gene: NA
CDR3 DNA: TGTGCCAGCAGTGACGACAGAAAGGGGAATGAGCAGTTCTTC
CDR3 protein: CASSDDRKGNEQFF

V gene: TRBV28
J gene: TRBJ1-1
clone size: few
D gene: NA
CDR3 DNA: TGTGCCAGCACTACGGGACACCTGAACACTGAAGCTTTCTTT
CDR3 protein: CASTTGHLNTEAFF

V gene: TRBV28
J gene: TRBJ1-2
clone size: NA
D gene: TRBD1
CDR3 DNA: TGTGCCAGCAGTTTCTATGGACAGGGGGAAGGCTACACCTTC
CDR3 protein: CASSFYGQGEGYTF

V gene: TRBV9
J gene: TRBJ2-1
clone size: NA
D gene: TRBD2
CDR3 DNA: TGTGCCAGCAGCGTATCAGGACTAGCGGGGAGAAATGAGCAGTTCTTC
CDR3 protein: CASSVSGLAGRNEQFF

V gene: TRBV16
J gene: TRBJ1-2
clone size: few
D gene: NA
CDR3 DNA: TGTGCCAGCAGCCAACCCGGACTGTACTATGGCTACACCTTC
CDR3 protein: CASSQPGLYYGYTF

V gene: TRBV4-2
J gene: TRBJ1-1
clone size: NA
D gene: NA
CDR3 DNA: TGTGCCAGCAGCCAAGAGAGGGGGGGGGCCACTGAAGCTTTCTTT
CDR3 protein: CASSQERGGATEAFF

V gene: TRBV11-2
J gene: TRBJ2-3
clone size: NA
D gene: TRBD1
CDR3 DNA: TGTGCCAGCAGCCGGACAGGTTTTCCCACAGATACGCAGTATTTT
CDR3 protein: CASSRTGFPTDTQYF

V gene: TRBV10-3
J gene: TRBJ1-5
clone size: few
D gene: NA
CDR3 DNA: TGTGCCATCAGTGACAGGGGTTATAGCAATCAGCCCCAGCATTTT
CDR3 protein: CAISDRGYSNQPQHF

V gene: TRBV6-1
J gene: TRBJ1-5
clone size: few
D gene: TRBD1
CDR3 DNA: TGTGCCAGCAGTGAAAGGGCAGGGGGTAAGGGCAATCAGCCCCAGCATTTT
CDR3 protein: CASSERAGGKGNQPQHF

V gene: TRBV28
J gene: TRBJ1-1
clone size: NA
D gene: TRBD1
CDR3 DNA: TGTGCCAGCAGTCCACCAGGGGGCGTGGGGTACACTGAAGCTTTCTTT
CDR3 protein: CASSPPGGVGYTEAFF

V gene: TRBV19
J gene: TRBJ1-1
clone size: NA
D gene: NA
CDR3 DNA: TGTGCCAGTAGTGCACCACAAAGAGGCACTGAAGCTTTCTTT
CDR3 protein: CASSAPQRGTEAFF

V gene: TRBV21-1
J gene: TRBJ2-7
clone size: NA
D gene: NA
CDR3 DNA: TGTGCCAGCAATACGACAGGGGAAGAGCAGTACTTC
CDR3 protein: CASNTTGEEQYF

V gene: TRBV28
J gene: TRBJ2-7
clone size: NA
D gene: NA
CDR3 DNA: TGTGCCAGCTTTAAAGGGGGGGCCAGCTCCTACGAGCAGTACTTC
CDR3 protein: CASFKGGASSYEQYF

V gene: TRBV11-2
J gene: TRBJ2-2
clone size: NA
D gene: TRBD1
CDR3 DNA: TGTGCCAGCAGCTTAGACGGGACAGTGAACACCGGGGAGCTGTTTTTT
CDR3 protein: CASSLDGTVNTGELFF

V gene: TRBV28
J gene: TRBJ1-5
clone size: few
D gene: NA
CDR3 DNA: TGTGCCAGCAGTGCCAGGGATCAGCCCCAGCATTTT
CDR3 protein: CASSARDQPQHF

V gene: TRBV5-1
J gene: TRBJ2-3
clone size: NA
D gene: TRBD2
CDR3 DNA: TGCGCCAGCAGCGAAATAGCGGGGGGGACCTCTAGCACAGATACGCAGTATTTT
CDR3 protein: CASSEIAGGTSSTDTQYF

V gene: TRBV28
J gene: TRBJ2-3
clone size: NA
D gene: TRBD2
CDR3 DNA: TGTGCCATAACAAAGGGACTAGGACCACCGTATTTT
CDR3 protein: CAITKGLGPPYF

V gene: TRBV11-3
J gene: TRBJ2-3
clone size: few
D gene: TRBD2
CDR3 DNA: TGTGCCAGCAGCTTAGCGGGGGGAGGTGAGGATACGCAGTATTTT
CDR3 protein: CASSLAGGGEDTQYF

V gene: TRBV6-5
J gene: TRBJ1-6
clone size: NA
D gene: TRBD1
CDR3 DNA: TGTGCCAGCAGTTACGGGTCGAGACAGGGTTCACCCCTCCACTTT
CDR3 protein: CASSYGSRQGSPLHF

V gene: TRBV30
J gene: TRBJ1-6
clone size: NA
D gene: NA
CDR3 DNA: TGTGCCTGGAGTCTATTTCGTCGGGGCTCCTATAATTCACCCCTCCACTTT
CDR3 protein: CAWSLFRRGSYNSPLHF

V gene: TRBV15
J gene: TRBJ1-1
clone size: NA
D gene: NA
CDR3 DNA: TGTGCCACCAGCAGAGCGGGGAGTGAAGCTTTCTTT
CDR3 protein: CATSRAGSEAFF

V gene: TRBV27
J gene: TRBJ1-1
clone size: NA
D gene: NA
CDR3 DNA: TGTGCCAGCAGTTTGGGAGGGTTGGCTGAAGCTTTCTTT
CDR3 protein: CASSLGGLAEAFF

V gene: TRBV11-2
J gene: TRBJ2-2
clone size: NA
D gene: TRBD1
CDR3 DNA: TGTGCCAGCAGCTTAGAATTCGGGACAGCGTTCACCGGGGAGCTGTTTTTT
CDR3 protein: CASSLEFGTAFTGELFF

V gene: TRBV7-2
J gene: TRBJ2-7
clone size: few
D gene: TRBD2
CDR3 DNA: TGTGCCAGCAGCTCACGGGGGGACTCCCTATACGAGCAGTACTTC
CDR3 protein: CASSSRGDSLYEQYF

V gene: TRBV18
J gene: TRBJ1-1
clone size: NA
D gene: TRBD1
CDR3 DNA: TGTGCCAGCTCACCGCCCCGGGACAGGGCGAACACTGAAGCTTTCTTT
CDR3 protein: CASSPPRDRANTEAFF